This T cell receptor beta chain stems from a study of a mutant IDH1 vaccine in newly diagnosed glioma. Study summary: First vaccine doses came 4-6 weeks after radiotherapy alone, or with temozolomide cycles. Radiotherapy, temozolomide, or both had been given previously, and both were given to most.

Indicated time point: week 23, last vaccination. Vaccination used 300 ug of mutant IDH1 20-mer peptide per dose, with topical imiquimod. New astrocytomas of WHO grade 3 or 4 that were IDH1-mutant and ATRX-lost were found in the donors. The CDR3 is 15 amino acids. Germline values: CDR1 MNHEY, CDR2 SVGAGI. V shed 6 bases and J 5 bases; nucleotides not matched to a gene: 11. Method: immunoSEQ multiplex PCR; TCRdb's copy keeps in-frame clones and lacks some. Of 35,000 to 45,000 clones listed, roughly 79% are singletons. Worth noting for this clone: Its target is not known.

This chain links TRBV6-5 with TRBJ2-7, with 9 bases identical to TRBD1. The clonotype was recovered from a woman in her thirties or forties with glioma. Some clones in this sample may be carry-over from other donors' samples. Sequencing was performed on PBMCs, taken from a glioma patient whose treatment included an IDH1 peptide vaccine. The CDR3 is CASSTTGTGSHEQYF. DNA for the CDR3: TGTGCCAGCAGCACAACTGGGACAGGGTCCCACGAGCAGTACTTC.